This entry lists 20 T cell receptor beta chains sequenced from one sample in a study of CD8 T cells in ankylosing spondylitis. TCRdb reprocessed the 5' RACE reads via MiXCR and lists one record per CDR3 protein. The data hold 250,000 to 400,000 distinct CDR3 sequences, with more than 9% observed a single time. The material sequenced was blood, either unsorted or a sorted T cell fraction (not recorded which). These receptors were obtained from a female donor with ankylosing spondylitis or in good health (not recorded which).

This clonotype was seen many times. CDR3 DNA sequence: TGCAGTGCTAGATTGGACAGCAACTTCTATGGCTACACCTTC. It encodes CSARLDSNFYGYTF. This sequence joins TRBV20-1 and TRBJ1-2, with D possibly being TRBD1 (6 bases). V lost 2 bases to trimming and J lost 4 bases, with 14 bases between them. The CDR3 consists of 14 residues. Per the germline V gene, CDR1 is DFQATT and CDR2 is SNEGSKA (reference sequence).

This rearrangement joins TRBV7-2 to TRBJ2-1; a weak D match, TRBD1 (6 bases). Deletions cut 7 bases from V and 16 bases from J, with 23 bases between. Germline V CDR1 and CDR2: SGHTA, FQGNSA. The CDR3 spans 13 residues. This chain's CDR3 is CASTIQDRSGHFF. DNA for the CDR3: TGTGCCAGCACCATTCAGGACAGATCCGGCCATTTCTTC.

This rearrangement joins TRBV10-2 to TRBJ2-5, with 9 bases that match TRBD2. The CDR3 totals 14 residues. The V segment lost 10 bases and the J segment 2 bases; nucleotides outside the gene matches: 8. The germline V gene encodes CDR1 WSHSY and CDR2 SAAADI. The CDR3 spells CATNSGGRQETQYF. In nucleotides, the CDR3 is TGCGCCACCAATAGCGGGGGACGACAAGAGACCCAGTACTTC.

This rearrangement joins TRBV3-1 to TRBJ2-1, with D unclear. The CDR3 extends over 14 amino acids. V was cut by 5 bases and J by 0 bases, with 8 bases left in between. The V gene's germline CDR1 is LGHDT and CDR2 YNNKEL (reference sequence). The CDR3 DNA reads TGTGCCAGCAGCTGGCGGAGCTCCTACAATGAGCAGTTCTTC. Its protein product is CASSWRSSYNEQFF.

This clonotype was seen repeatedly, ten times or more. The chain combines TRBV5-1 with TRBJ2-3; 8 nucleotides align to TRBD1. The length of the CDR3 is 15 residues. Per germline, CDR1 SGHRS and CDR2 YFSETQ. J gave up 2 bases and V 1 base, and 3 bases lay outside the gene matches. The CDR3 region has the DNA TGCGCCAGCAGCTTGCAGGGGGCACACACAGATACGCAGTATTTT. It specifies CASSLQGAHTDTQYF.

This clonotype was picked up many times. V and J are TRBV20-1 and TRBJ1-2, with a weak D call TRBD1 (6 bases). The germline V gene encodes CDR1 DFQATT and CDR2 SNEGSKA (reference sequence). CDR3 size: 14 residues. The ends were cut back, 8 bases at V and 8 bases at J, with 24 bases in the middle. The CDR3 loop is CSFIPRDTFVGYTF. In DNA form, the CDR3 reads TGCAGTTTCATCCCCCGGGACACCTTCGTCGGCTACACCTTC.

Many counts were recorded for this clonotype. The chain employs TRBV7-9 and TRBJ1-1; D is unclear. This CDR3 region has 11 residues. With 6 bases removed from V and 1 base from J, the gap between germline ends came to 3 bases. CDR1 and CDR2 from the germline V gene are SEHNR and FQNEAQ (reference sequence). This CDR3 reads CASSQNTEAFF. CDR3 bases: TGTGCCAGCAGTCAGAACACTGAAGCTTTCTTT.

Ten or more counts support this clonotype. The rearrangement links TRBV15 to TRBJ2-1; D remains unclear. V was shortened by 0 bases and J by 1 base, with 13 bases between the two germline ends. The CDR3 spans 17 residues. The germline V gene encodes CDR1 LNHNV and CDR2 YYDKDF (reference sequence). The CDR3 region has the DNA TGTGCCACCAGCAGAGAAACGTTAGCTCATTCCTACAATGAGCAGTTCTTC. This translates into CATSRETLAHSYNEQFF.

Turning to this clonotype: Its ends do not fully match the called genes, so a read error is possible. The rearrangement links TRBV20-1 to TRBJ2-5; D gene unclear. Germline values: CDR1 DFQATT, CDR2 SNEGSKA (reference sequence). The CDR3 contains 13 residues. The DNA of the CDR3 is TGCGGTGCTAGTAGCACCCTCATTCGGACCCAGTACTTC. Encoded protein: CGASSTLIRTQYF.

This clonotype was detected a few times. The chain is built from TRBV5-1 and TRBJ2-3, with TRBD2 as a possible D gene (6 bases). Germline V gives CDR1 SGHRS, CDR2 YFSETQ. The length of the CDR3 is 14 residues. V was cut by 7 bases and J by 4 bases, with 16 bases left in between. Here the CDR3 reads CASRPTSLSDTQYF. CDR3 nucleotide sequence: TGCGCCAGCCGCCCGACTAGTTTATCAGATACGCAGTATTTT.

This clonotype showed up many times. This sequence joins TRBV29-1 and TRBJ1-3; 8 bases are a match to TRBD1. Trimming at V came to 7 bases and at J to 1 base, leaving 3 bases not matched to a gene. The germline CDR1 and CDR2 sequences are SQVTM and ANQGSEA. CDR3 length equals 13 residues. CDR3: CSAGDRSGNTIYF. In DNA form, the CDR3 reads TGCAGCGCCGGGGACAGGTCTGGAAACACCATATATTTT. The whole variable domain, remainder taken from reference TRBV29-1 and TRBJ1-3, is SAVISQKPSRDICQRGTSLTIQCQVDSQVTMMFWYRQQPGQSLTLIATANQGSEATYESGFVIDKFPISRPNLTFSTLTVSNMSPEDSSIYLCSAGDRSGNTIYFGEGSWLTVV.

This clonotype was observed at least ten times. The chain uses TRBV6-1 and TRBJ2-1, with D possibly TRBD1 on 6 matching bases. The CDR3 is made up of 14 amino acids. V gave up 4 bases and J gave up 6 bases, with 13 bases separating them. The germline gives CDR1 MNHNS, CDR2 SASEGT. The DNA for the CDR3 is TGTGCCAGCAGTGGGTCTGACAGGTTCAATGAGCAGTTCTTC. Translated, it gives CASSGSDRFNEQFF.

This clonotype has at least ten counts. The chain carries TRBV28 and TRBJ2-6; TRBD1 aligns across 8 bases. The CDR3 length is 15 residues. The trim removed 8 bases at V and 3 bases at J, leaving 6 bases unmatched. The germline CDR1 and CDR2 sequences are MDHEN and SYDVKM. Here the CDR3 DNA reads TGTGCCAGCCGCGCGACAGGGGTTGGGGCCAACGTCCTGACTTTC. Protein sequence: CASRATGVGANVLTF. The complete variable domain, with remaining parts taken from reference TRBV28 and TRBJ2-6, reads DVKVTQSSRYLVKRTGEKVFLECVQDMDHENMFWYRQDPGLGLRLIYFSYDVKMKEKGDIPEGYSVSREKKERFSLILESASTNQTSMYLCASRATGVGANVLTFGAGSRLTVL.

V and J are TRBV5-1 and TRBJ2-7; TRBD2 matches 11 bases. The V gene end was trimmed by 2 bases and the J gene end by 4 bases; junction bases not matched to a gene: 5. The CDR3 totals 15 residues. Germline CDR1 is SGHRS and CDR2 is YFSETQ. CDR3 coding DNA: TGCGCCAGCAGCTTCATGACTAGCGGGAAGTACGAGCAGTACTTC. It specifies CASSFMTSGKYEQYF.

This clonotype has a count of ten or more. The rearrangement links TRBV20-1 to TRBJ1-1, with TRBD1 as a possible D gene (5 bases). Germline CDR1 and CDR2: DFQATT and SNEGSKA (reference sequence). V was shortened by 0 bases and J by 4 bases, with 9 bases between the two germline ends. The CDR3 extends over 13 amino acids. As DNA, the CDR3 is TGCAGTGCTAGAGAAAAGGGGTTCACTGAAGCTTTCTTT. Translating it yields CSAREKGFTEAFF.

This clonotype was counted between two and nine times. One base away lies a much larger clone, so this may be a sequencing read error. The CDR3 loop is CSARDSDMVYEQYF. CDR3 sequence (DNA): TGCAGTGCTAGAGATAGTGACATGGTCTACGAGCAGTACTTC. The rearrangement uses TRBV20-1 and TRBJ2-7; D unclear. The V gene lost 0 bases and the J gene lost 3 bases, with 12 bases spanning the gap. The CDR3 covers 14 residues. From germline, CDR1 is DFQATT and CDR2 SNEGSKA (reference sequence).

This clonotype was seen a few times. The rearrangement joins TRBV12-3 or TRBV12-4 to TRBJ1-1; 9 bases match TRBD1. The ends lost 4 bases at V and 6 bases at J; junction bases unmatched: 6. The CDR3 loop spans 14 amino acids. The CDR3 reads CASSSGQGIAEAFF. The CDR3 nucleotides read TGTGCCAGCAGTTCGGGACAGGGAATCGCTGAAGCTTTCTTT.

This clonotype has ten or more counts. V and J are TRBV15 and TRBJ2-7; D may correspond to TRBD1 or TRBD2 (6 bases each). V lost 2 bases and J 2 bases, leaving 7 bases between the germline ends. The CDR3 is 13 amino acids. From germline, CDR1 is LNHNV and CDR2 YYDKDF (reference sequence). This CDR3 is CATSRRGAYEQYF. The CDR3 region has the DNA TGTGCCACCAGCAGAAGGGGGGCCTACGAGCAGTACTTC.

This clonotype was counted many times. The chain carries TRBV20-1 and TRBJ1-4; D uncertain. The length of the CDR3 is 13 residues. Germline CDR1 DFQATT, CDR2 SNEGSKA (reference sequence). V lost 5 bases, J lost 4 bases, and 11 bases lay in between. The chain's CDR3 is CSAQTGVNEKLFF. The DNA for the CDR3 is TGCAGTGCTCAGACCGGGGTTAATGAAAAACTGTTTTTT.

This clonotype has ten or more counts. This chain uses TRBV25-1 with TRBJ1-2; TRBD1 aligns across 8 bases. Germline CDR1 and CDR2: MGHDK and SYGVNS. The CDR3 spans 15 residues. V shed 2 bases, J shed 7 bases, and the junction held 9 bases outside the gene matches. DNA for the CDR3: TGTGCCAGCAGTGAACGGTCAGGGGGCGGGCGTGGCTACACCTTC. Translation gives CASSERSGGGRGYTF.